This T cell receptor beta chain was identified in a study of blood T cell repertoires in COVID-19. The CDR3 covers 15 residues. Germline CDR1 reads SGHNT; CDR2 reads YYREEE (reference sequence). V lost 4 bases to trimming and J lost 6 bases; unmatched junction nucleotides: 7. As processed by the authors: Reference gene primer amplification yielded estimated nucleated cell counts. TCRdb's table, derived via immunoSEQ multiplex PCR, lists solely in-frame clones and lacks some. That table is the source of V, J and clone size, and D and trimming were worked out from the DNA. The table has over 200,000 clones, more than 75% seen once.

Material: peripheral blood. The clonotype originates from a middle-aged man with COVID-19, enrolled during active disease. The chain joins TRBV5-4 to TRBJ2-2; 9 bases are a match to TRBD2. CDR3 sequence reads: CASSPGVAGAGELFF. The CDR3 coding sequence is TGTGCCAGCAGCCCTGGGGTAGCGGGAGCCGGGGAGCTGTTTTTT.